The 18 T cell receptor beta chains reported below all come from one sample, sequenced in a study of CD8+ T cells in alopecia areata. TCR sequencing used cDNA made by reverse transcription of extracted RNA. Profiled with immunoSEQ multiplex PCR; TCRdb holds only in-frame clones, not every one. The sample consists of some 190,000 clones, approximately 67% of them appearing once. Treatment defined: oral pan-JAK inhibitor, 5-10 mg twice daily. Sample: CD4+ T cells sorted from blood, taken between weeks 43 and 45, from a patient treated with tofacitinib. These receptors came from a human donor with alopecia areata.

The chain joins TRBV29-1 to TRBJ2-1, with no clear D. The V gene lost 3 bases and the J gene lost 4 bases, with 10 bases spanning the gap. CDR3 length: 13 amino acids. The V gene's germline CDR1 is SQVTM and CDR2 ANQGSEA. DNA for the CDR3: TGCAGCGTTGACGATACAGCATACAATGAGCAGTTCTTC. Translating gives CSVDDTAYNEQFF.

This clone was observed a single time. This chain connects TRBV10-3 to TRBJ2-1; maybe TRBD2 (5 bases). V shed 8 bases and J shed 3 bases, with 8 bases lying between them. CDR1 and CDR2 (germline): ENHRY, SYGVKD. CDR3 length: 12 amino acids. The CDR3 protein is CAISRDYNEQFF. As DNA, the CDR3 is TGTGCCATCTCCCGGGACTACAATGAGCAGTTCTTC.

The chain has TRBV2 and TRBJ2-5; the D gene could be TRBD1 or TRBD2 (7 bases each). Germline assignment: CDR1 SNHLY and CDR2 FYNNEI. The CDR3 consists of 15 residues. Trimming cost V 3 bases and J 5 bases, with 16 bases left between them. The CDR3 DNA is TGTGCCAGCAGTGAGGGGAGGGGGCGCGACGAGACCCAGTACTTC. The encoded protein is CASSEGRGRDETQYF. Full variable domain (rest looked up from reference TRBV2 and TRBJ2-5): EPEVTQTPSHQVTQMGQEVILRCVPISNHLYFYWYRQILGQKVEFLVSFYNNEISEKSEIFDDQFSVERPDGSNFTLKIRSTKLEDSAMYFCASSEGRGRDETQYFGPGTRLLVL.

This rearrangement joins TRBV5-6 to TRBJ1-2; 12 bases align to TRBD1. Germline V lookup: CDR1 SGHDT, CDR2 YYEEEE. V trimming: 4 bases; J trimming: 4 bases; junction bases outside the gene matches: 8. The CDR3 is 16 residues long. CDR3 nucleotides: TGTGCCAGCAGCCCGGACGGGACAGGGGGCGGCTATGGCTACACCTTC. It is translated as CASSPDGTGGGYGYTF. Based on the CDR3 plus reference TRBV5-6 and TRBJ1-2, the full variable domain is DAGVTQSPTHLIKTRGQQVTLRCSPKSGHDTVSWYQQALGQGPQFIFQYYEEEERQRGNFPDRFSGHQFPNYSSELNVNALLLGDSALYLCASSPDGTGGGYGYTFGSGTRLTVV.

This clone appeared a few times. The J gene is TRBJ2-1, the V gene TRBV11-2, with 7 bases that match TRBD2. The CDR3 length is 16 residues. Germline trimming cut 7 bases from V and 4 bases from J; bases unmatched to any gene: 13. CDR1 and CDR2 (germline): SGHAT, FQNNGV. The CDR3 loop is CASNTWSGEKYNEQFF. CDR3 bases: TGTGCCAGCAACACTTGGAGCGGGGAAAAATACAATGAGCAGTTCTTC.

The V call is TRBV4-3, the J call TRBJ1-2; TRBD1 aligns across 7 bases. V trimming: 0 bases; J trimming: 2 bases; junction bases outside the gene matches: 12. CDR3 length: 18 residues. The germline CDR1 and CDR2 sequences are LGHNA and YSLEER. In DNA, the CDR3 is TGCGCCAGCAGCCAAGACCCAGACCAGACAGGGCCAAACTATGGCTACACCTTC. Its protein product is CASSQDPDQTGPNYGYTF.

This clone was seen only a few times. The CDR3 here is CAWSAPQGHQSYGYTF. As DNA, the CDR3 is TGTGCCTGGAGCGCGCCCCAGGGACACCAAAGCTATGGCTACACCTTC. V is TRBV30 and J is TRBJ1-2; possibly TRBD1 for D (6 bases). The germline V and J ends were trimmed by 3 bases and 4 bases, with 21 bases remaining between them. This CDR3 spans 16 amino acids. Germline V CDR1 and CDR2: GTSNPN, SVGIG (reference sequence).

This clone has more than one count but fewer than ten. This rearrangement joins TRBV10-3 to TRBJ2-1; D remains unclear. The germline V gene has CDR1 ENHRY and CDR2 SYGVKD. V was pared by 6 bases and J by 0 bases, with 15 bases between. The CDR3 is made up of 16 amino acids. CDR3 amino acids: CAIRSSTENSYNEQFF. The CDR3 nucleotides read TGTGCCATCAGATCTTCCACGGAAAACTCCTACAATGAGCAGTTCTTC.

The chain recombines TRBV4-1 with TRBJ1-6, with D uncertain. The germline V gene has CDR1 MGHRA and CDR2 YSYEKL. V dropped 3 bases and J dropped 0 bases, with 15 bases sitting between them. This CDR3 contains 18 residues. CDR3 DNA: TGCGCCAGCAGCCAGAACCCCCAGGACCCCTCCTATAATTCACCCCTCCACTTT. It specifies CASSQNPQDPSYNSPLHF.

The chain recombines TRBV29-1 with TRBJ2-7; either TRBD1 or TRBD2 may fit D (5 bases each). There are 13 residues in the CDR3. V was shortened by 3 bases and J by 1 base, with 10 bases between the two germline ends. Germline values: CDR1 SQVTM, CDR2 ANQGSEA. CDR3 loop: CSVEGWGSYEQYF. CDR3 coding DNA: TGCAGCGTTGAGGGGTGGGGGTCCTACGAGCAGTACTTC.

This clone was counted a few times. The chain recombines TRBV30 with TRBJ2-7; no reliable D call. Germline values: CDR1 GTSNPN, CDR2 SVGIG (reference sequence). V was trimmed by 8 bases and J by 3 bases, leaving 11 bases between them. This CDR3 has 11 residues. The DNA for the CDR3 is TGTGCCGTCGGGCAGAACTACGAGCAGTACTTC. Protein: CAVGQNYEQYF.

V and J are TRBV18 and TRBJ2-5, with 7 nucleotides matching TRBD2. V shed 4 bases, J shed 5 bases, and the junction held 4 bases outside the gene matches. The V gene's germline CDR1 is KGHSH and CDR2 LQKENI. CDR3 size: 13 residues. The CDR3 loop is CASSRGLVETQYF. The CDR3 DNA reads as TGTGCCAGCTCACGAGGACTAGTTGAGACCCAGTACTTC.

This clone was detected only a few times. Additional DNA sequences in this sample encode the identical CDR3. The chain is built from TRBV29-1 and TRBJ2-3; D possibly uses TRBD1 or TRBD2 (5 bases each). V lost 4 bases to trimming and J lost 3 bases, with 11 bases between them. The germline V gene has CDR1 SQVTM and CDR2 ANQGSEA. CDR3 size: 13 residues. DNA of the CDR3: TGCAGCGTTGGGGGACGCCAAACAGATACGCAGTATTTT. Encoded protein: CSVGGRQTDTQYF.

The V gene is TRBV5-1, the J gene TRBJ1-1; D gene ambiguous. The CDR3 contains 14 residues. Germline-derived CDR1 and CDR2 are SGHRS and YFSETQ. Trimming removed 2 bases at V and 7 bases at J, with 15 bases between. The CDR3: CASSFSKGTGEAFF. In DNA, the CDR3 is TGCGCCAGCAGCTTTTCTAAGGGAACGGGTGAAGCTTTCTTT. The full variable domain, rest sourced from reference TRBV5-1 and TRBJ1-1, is KAGVTQTPRYLIKTRGQQVTLSCSPISGHRSVSWYQQTPGQGLQFLFEYFSETQRNKGNFPGRFSGRQFSNSRSEMNVSTLELGDSALYLCASSFSKGTGEAFFGQGTRLTVV.

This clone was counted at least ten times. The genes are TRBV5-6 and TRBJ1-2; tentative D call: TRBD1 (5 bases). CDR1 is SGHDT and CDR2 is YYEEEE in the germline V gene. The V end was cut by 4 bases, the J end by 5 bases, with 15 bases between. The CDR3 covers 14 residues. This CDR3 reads CASSPRDGEYGYTF. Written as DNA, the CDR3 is TGTGCCAGCAGCCCAAGGGACGGAGAATATGGCTACACCTTC.

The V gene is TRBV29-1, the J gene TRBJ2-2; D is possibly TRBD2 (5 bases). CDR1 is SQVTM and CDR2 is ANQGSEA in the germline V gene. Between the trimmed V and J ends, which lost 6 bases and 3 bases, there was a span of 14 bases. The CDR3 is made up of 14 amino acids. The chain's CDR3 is CSVGRTRDTGELFF. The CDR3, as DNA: TGCAGCGTCGGACGGACTCGGGACACCGGGGAGCTGTTTTTT.

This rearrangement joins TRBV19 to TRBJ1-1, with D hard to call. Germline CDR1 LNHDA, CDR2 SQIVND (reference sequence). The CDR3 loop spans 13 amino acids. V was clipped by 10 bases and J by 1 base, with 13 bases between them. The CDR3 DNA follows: TGTGCCATCCAAGGAGGGTCGAACACTGAAGCTTTCTTT. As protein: CAIQGGSNTEAFF.

CDR3 residues: CASSLEVAGGPGDTQYF. CDR3 bases: TGTGCCAGCAGCTTAGAAGTTGCGGGGGGGCCGGGAGATACGCAGTATTTT. This chain links TRBV11-2 with TRBJ2-3; 9 bases are a match to TRBD2. Trimming cost V 0 bases and J 5 bases; bases outside gene matches: 9. CDR3 length: 17 residues. The germline CDR1 and CDR2 sequences are SGHAT and FQNNGV.